The clone carrying this T cell receptor beta chain was counted ten times or more. What it recognizes is unknown. This sample stems from a study of post-analysis software for immune sequencing data. The CDR3 covers 13 residues. V was shortened by 7 bases and J by 7 bases, with 17 bases between the two germline ends. Germline V gene data show CDR1 as DFQATT and CDR2 as SNEGSKA (reference sequence). Broader study findings: By F measure, strong co-clustering occurred among samples prepared in the same batch. With TRBV5-6, TRBV5-1 and TRBV20-1 included, about five TRBV segments were more frequent in patients than in controls. Controls' normalized Chao1 diversity significantly exceeded that of multiple sclerosis patients.

Libraries were made from TCR beta cDNA, and they carried unique molecular identifiers. From the PCR reads, TCRdb called clonotypes with MiXCR, one entry per CDR3 protein. The table shows 250,000 to 300,000 distinct CDR3 sequences, with 36% occurring only once. The receptor comes from a girl aged 5-17 years with multiple sclerosis. This rearrangement joins TRBV20-1 to TRBJ2-4; no clear D gene. The specimen was blood. This CDR3 reads CSVPLVNGNIQYF. The CDR3 bases are TGCAGTGTTCCGCTAGTGAACGGGAACATTCAGTACTTC.